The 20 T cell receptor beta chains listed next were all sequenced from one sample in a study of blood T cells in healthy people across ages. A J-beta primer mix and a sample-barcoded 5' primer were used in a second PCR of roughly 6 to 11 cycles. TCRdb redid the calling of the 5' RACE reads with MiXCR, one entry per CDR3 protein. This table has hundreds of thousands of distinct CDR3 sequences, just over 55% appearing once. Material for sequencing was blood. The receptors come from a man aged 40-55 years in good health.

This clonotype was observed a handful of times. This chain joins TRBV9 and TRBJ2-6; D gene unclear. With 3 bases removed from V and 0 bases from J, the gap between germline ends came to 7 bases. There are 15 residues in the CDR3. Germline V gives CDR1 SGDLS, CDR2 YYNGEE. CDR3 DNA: TGTGCCAGCAGCGCCGTGGGCTCTGGGGCCAACGTCCTGACTTTC. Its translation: CASSAVGSGANVLTF. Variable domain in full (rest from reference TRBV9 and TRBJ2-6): DSGVTQTPKHLITATGQRVTLRCSPRSGDLSVYWYQQSLDQGLQFLIQYYNGEERAKGNILERFSAQQFPDLHSELNLSSLELGDSALYFCASSAVGSGANVLTFGAGSRLTVL.

CDR3 sequence (DNA): TGCGCCAGCAGCTCACTTACCGGGACAGGGAGCGGCACAGATACGCAGTATTTT. Translating gives CASSSLTGTGSGTDTQYF. This chain links TRBV5-1 with TRBJ2-3; 9 bases fit TRBD1. The germline CDR1 and CDR2 sequences are SGHRS and YFSETQ. The trim removed 3 bases at V and 1 base at J, leaving 12 bases unmatched. The CDR3 has 18 amino acids.

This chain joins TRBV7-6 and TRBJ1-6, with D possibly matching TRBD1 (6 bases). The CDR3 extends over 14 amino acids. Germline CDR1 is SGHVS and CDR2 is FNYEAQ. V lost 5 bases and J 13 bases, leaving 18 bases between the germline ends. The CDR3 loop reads CASSRTDSQGPLHF. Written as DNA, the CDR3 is TGTGCCAGCAGCCGAACGGACAGCCAAGGGCCCCTCCACTTT.

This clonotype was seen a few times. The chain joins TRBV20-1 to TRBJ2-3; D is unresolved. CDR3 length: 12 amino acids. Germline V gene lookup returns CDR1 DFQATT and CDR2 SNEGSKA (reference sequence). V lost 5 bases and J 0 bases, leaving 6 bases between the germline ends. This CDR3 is CSALHSTDTQYF. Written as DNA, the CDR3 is TGCAGTGCTCTTCACAGCACAGATACGCAGTATTTT.

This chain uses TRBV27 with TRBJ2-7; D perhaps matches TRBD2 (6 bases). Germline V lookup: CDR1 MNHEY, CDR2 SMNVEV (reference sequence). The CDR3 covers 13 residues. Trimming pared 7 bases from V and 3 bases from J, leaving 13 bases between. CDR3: CASTGEAGYEQYF. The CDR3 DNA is TGTGCCAGCACGGGGGAAGCGGGCTACGAGCAGTACTTC.

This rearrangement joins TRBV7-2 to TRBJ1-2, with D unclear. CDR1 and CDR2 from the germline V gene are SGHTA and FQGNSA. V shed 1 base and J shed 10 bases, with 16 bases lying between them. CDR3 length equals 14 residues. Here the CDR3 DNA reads TGTGCCAGCAGCTTAGAGGTTCAAGTCAATGACTACACCTTC. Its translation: CASSLEVQVNDYTF. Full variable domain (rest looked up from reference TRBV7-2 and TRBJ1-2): GAGVSQSPSNKVTEKGKDVELRCDPISGHTALYWYRQSLGQGLEFLIYFQGNSAPDKSGLPSDRFSAERTGGSVSTLTIQRTQQEDSAVYLCASSLEVQVNDYTFGSGTRLTVV.

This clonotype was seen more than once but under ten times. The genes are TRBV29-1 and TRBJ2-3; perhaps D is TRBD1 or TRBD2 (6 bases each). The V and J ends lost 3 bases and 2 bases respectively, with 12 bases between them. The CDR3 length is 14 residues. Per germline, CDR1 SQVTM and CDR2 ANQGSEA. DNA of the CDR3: TGCAGCGTTGATTGGGGGGCGAACACAGATACGCAGTATTTT. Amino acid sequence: CSVDWGANTDTQYF.

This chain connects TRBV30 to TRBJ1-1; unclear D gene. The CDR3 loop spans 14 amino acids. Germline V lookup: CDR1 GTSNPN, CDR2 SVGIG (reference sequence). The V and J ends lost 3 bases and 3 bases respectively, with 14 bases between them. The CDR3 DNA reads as TGTGCCTGGAGCACGGTCGACGGATACACTGAAGCTTTCTTT. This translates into CAWSTVDGYTEAFF.

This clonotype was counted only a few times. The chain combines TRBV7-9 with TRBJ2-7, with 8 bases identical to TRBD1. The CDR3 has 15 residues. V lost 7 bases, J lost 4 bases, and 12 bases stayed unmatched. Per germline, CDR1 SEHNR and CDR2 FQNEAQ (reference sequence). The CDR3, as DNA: TGTGCCAGCACCAACAGGGGGGAGCCCTCGTACGAGCAGTACTTC. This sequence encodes CASTNRGEPSYEQYF.

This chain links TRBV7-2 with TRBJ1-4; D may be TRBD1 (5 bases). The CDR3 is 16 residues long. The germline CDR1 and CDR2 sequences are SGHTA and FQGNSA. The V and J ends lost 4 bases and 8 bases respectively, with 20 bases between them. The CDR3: CASSSNAGEYYEKLFF. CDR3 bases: TGTGCCAGCAGCTCCAATGCGGGGGAATATTACGAAAAACTGTTTTTT.

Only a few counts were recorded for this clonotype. CDR3 in amino acids: CASSLVMGNEQYF. CDR3 DNA sequence: TGTGCCAGCAGCTTAGTTATGGGCAACGAGCAGTACTTC. The V and J genes are TRBV7-2 and TRBJ2-7; the D is unclear. The CDR3 extends over 13 amino acids. V gave up 1 base and J gave up 5 bases, with 9 bases separating them. CDR1 and CDR2 from the germline V gene are SGHTA and FQGNSA.

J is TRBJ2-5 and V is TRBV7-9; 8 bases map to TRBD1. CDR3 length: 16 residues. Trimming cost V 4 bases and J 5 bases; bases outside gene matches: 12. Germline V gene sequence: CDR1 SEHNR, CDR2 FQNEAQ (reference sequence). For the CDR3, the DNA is TGTGCCAGCAGCTCATCGGACAGGGACCTAAGGGAGACCCAGTACTTC. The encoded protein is CASSSSDRDLRETQYF. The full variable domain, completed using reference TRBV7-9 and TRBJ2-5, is DTGVSQNPRHKITKRGQNVTFRCDPISEHNRLYWYRQTLGQGPEFLTYFQNEAQLEKSRLLSDRFSAERPKGSFSTLEIQRTEQGDSAMYLCASSSSDRDLRETQYFGPGTRLLVL.

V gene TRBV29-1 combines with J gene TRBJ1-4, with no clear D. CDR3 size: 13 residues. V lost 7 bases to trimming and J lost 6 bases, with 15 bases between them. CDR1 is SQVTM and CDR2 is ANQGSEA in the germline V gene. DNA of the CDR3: TGCAGCGCAAACTCCCAACGGTATGAAAAACTGTTTTTT. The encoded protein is CSANSQRYEKLFF.

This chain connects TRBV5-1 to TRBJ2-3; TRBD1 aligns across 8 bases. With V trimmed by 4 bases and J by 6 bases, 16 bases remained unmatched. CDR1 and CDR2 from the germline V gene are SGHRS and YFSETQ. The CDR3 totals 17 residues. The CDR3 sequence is CASSVPPGQGRMDTQYF. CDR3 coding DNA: TGCGCCAGCAGCGTGCCCCCCGGACAGGGAAGAATGGATACGCAGTATTTT.

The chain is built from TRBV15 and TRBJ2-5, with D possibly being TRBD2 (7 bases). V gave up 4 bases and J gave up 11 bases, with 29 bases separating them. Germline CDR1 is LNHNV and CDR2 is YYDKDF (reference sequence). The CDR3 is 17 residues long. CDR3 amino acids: CATSTEAPGHLREEQYF. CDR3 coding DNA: TGTGCCACCAGCACCGAGGCCCCGGGACACCTTCGGGAGGAGCAGTACTTC. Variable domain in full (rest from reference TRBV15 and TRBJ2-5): DAMVIQNPRYQVTQFGKPVTLSCSQTLNHNVMYWYQQKSSQAPKLLFHYYDKDFNNEADTPDNFQSRRPNTSFCFLDIRSPGLGDTAMYLCATSTEAPGHLREEQYFGPGTRLLVL.

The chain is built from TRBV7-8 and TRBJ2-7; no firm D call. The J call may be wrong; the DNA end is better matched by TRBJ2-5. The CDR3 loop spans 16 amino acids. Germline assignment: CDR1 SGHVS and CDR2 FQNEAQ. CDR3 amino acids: CASSLVGWAVEETQYF. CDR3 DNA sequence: TGTGCCAGCAGCTTAGTAGGTTGGGCAGTTGAAGAGACCCAGTACTTC.

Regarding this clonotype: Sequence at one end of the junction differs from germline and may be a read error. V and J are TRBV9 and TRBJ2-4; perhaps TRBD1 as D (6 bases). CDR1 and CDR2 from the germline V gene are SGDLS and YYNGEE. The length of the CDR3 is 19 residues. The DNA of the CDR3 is TGTGCCAGCAGCGCCTCCGGGACACCAGGATTTATAGCCAAAAACACTCAGTACTTC. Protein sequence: CASSASGTPGFIAKNTQYF. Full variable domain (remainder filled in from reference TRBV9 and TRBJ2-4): DSGVTQTPKHLITATGQRVTLRCSPRSGDLSVYWYQQSLDQGLQFLIQYYNGEERAKGNILERFSAQQFPDLHSELNLSSLELGDSALYFCASSASGTPGFIAKNTQYFGAGTRLSVL.

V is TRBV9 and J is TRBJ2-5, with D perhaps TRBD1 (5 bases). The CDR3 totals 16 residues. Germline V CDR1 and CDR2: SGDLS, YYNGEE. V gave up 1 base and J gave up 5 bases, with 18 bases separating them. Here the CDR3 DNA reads TGTGCCAGCAGCGTAAATTCAGCAGGGCCCGGGGAGACCCAGTACTTC. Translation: CASSVNSAGPGETQYF.

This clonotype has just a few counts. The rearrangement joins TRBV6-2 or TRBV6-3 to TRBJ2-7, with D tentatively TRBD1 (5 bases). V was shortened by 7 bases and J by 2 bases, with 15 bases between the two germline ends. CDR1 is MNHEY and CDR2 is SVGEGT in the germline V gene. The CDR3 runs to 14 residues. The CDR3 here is CASTPLGLTYEQYF. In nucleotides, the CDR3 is TGTGCCAGCACTCCCCTGGGGCTCACCTACGAGCAGTACTTC.

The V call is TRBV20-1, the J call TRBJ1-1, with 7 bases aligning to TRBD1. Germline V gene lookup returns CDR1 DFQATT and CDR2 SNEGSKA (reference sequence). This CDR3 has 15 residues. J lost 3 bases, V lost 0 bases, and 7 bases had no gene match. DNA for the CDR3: TGCAGTGCTAGAGACCCAGGGGGGGGAGACACTGAAGCTTTCTTT. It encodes CSARDPGGGDTEAFF.